The clone carrying this TCR beta chain is a singleton in its sample. Its antigen is still unknown. The sample belongs to a study of shared clonotypes between healthy human individuals. Overall study results and limits: The study sampled only blood, and tissue repertoires likely differ.

The donors were all Caucasian adults (living in Nashville, Tennessee). The CDR3 is 14 residues long. Trimming took 7 bases from V and 4 from J; bases not matched to a gene: 5. The germline V gene has CDR1 MNHEY and CDR2 SMNVEV (reference sequence). Sequencing was performed with immunoSEQ multiplex PCR; in TCRdb, only in-frame clones are kept and a portion is missing. This table has hundreds of thousands of clones, 70% to 80% appearing once. This clonotype originated in a woman in her thirties or forties in good health. Some clones in this sample may be carry-over from other donors' samples. V gene TRBV27 combines with J gene TRBJ2-1; 9 nucleotides agree with TRBD1. The sequenced sample was PBMCs. CDR3 in amino acids: CASTRDRAYNEQFF. CDR3 DNA: TGTGCCAGCACTAGGGACAGGGCTTACAATGAGCAGTTCTTC.